One T cell receptor beta chain is described in this entry. This clone was observed a handful of times. The specificity of this receptor is unknown. Base quality data are lacking; no much larger clone is found one base away. TCR CDR3 regions were amplified from genomic DNA by multiplex PCR using the deep immunoSEQ assay. Extracted genomic DNA from each cell subset was spread evenly across all wells of several immunoSEQ 96-well plates, with each plate serving as a replicate. For sorted subsets, 150 to 250 ng genomic DNA, equal to 30,000 to 35,000 T cell genomes, was loaded into each replicate PCR. The purified libraries were quantified using a Qubit 3.0 fluorometer, sized with a Bioanalyzer 2100, and then quantified again using the KAPA Library Quantification kit. Each immunoSEQ 96-well plate was sequenced on its own single-read 150-cycle Illumina NextSeq 550 flow cell. The authors' pipeline ran thus. Because only junctional sequences without quality scores were contained in the immunoSEQ output, filtering matching that applied to full-length reads could not be performed. To assign V/J genes and CDR3, sequences were annotated using PyIR, a Python wrapper for IgBLAST v1.9, with IMGT germline references. Reads with weak V/J assignments (E-value above 1e-6), missing CDR3, stop codons, out-of-frame junctions, or ambiguous translated residues were removed. A V3J clonotype was defined by an identical inferred V gene, J gene, and CDR3 amino acid sequence. Percentage overlap between repertoires was calculated by dividing the number of shared unique clonotypes by the size of the smaller repertoire. Repertoire richness was assessed with RTK rarefaction, the Chao1 estimator, and Recon v2.1 estimates of unobserved clonotypes. Generation probabilities were computed with OLGA for all TCRbeta clonotypes obtained by the gDNA method from four donors. TCRdb's version of the immuneACCESS table is confined to in-frame rearrangements and falls short of the full clone set. An unresolved V gene accounts for under half of the shortfall where checked; the remainder is of unknown origin. V and J calls and clone size are copied from that table; D and trimming were computed from the DNA. The sample table lists hundreds of thousands of clones, around two thirds of them with a count of one. Under 2% of the sample goes to the ten largest clones.

These data originate in a study of shared clonotypes between healthy human individuals (dated by TCRdb to 2020 to 2022). Background for the entire study: The cohort comprised a couple of women and a few men aged 18 to 49 years. For each donor, CD4 naive and CD4 memory were each given three plates, CD8 naive was given two plates, and CD8 memory was given one plate. To estimate repertoire size and how much clonotypes are shared between individuals, the study performed deep sequencing of blood TCR repertoires from a handful of healthy adults. Leukapheresis yielded between about 0.85 and 10 billion PBMCs per donor. Different laboratories and diverse techniques were used to prepare libraries and sequence TCR repertoires, to increase sequencing depth and limit assay-specific biases.

The research as a whole found: The genetic and exposure-history diversity represented was limited by the small number of donors. Larger estimated clonotype richness was generally found for naive subsets than for memory subsets. When four donors were compared, the shared fraction of clonotypes was roughly 4.8% for naive CD4, about 4% for naive CD8, more than 2% for memory CD4, and around 0.4% for memory CD8. Compared with non-shared clonotypes, the clonotypes found in all four sorted-subset donors had higher generation probabilities. Pairwise subsampling led to the expectation that sequencing depth would affect the degree of clonotype sharing among donors. Even with the large sequencing depth, rarefaction of the sorted-subset datasets indicated that sequencing was incomplete. Only blood was sampled, and tissue TCR repertoires likely differ from those in blood.

Relative to germline, V is 5 bases shorter and J is 0 bases shorter, with 13 bases between their ends. CDR1 and CDR2 (MNHEY, SMNVEV) derive from the germline V gene (reference sequence). The CDR3 holds 15 amino acids from the cysteine to the phenylalanine. The sequence is cut down to CDR3 DNA, 45 bases in frame from base 1. The donors were healthy, HIV-negative adults with no recently reported acute infections or vaccinations. Every donor was a Caucasian adult living in Nashville, Tennessee, USA. CD4+ T cells were enriched by magnetic negative selection; naive cells were then positively selected on CD45RA, and the negative fraction formed the memory subset. Blood was obtained by leukapheresis, after which PBMCs were separated by Ficoll-Histopaque density gradient centrifugation and cryopreserved in liquid nitrogen vapor phase. Purity and quantity of every magnetically sorted T cell population were checked by analytical flow cytometry. Genomic DNA was isolated from each sorted fraction and quantified by UV absorbance on a Nanodrop 2000c.

The sequencing input was memory CD4+ T cells sorted from blood. The cell subset or site label corresponds to: CD45RA-negative fraction. The clonotype was recovered from a woman aged 30 to 39 in good health. The V and J genes are TRBV27 and TRBJ1-1; the D gene assignment is ambiguous. The base sequence is TGTGCCAGCAGTCCGACGGCTCTAATGAACACTGAAGCTTTCTTT. It translates to CASSPTALMNTEAFF.